The 25 T cell receptor beta chains below all came from one sample that was sequenced in a study of OX40 agonist ivuxolimab in advanced cancers. Profiled with immunoSEQ multiplex PCR; TCRdb holds only in-frame clones, not every one. The data hold about 130,000 clones, with 85% to 95% observed a single time. This material consisted of CD4+ or CD8+ T cells sorted from blood, taken in a trial of the OX40 agonist ivuxolimab. The receptors here all came from an adult with an advanced solid tumor such as melanoma, head and neck, liver or kidney cancer.

V usage is TRBV6-5 and J usage is TRBJ1-5, with D tentatively TRBD1 (5 bases). V dropped 4 bases and J dropped 6 bases, with 16 bases sitting between them. The CDR3 spans 15 residues. Germline CDR1 and CDR2: MNHEY and SVGAGI. This chain's CDR3 is CASSSGGREGQPQHF. DNA of the CDR3: TGTGCCAGCAGTTCCGGGGGGAGGGAAGGTCAGCCCCAGCATTTT.

The V and J genes are TRBV13 and TRBJ2-3, with D possibly matching TRBD2 (5 bases). CDR3 size: 15 residues. Germline V gives CDR1 PRHDT, CDR2 FYEKMQ (reference sequence). Deletions cut 2 bases from V and 4 bases from J, with 13 bases between. CDR3 in DNA: TGTGCCAGCAGCTTAAGAGGGATCTACGCAGATACGCAGTATTTT. Its translation: CASSLRGIYADTQYF.

The chain is built from TRBV30 and TRBJ2-1; 8 positions agree with TRBD1. CDR3 length: 11 amino acids. Trimming took 1 base from V and 12 from J; bases not matched to a gene: 2. CDR1 and CDR2 from the germline V gene are GTSNPN and SVGIG (reference sequence). The CDR3 nucleotides are TGTGCCTGGAGTGGCGGACAGGGGCAGTTCTTC. Amino acid sequence: CAWSGGQGQFF.

This clone has a handful of counts. The CDR3, as DNA: TGTGCCAGCAGCCACCCTGATCAGCCCCAGCATTTT. It translates to CASSHPDQPQHF. This sequence joins TRBV6-5 and TRBJ1-5; D call uncertain. Germline V gene sequence: CDR1 MNHEY, CDR2 SVGAGI. There are 12 residues in the CDR3. V shed 6 bases and J shed 5 bases, with 8 bases lying between them.

The genes are TRBV5-1 and TRBJ2-3; TRBD2 matches 8 bases. The junction had 4 bases not matched to a gene; V was cut back by 7 bases and J by 9 bases. Germline assignment: CDR1 SGHRS and CDR2 YFSETQ. The CDR3 runs to 11 residues. The CDR3 DNA sequence: TGCGCCAGCCTTAGCGGGAAGACGCAGTATTTT. Translated, it gives CASLSGKTQYF.

The rearrangement joins TRBV27 to TRBJ2-3; TRBD1 is a possible D gene (6 bases). The ends were cut back, 5 bases at V and 3 bases at J, with 9 bases in the middle. This CDR3 has 13 amino acids. In germline, CDR1 is MNHEY, CDR2 SMNVEV (reference sequence). CDR3 nucleotide sequence: TGTGCCAGCAGTCACCAGGGGACAGATACGCAGTATTTT. Translated, it gives CASSHQGTDTQYF.

V and J are TRBV28 and TRBJ1-5, with D unclear. Trimming removed 6 bases at V and 7 bases at J, with 16 bases between. Germline V CDR1 and CDR2: MDHEN, SYDVKM. The CDR3 consists of 14 residues. In DNA form, the CDR3 reads TGTGCCAGCAGCCCGCCCAGTTTGAGCCAGCCCCAGCATTTT. Translated, it gives CASSPPSLSQPQHF.

The rearrangement joins TRBV10-2 to TRBJ1-1, with D possibly TRBD1 on 6 matching bases. This CDR3 is 14 amino acids long. Germline V gives CDR1 WSHSY, CDR2 SAAADI. Deletions cut 9 bases from V and 5 bases from J, with 19 bases between. CDR3 in amino acids: CASSFTGIETEAFF. CDR3 nucleotide sequence: TGCGCCAGTTCTTTTACAGGGATTGAGACTGAAGCTTTCTTT.

This rearrangement joins TRBV27 to TRBJ2-7; TRBD1 matches at 7 bases. CDR3 size: 15 residues. V was clipped by 5 bases and J by 1 base; unmatched bases: 8. Germline assignment: CDR1 MNHEY and CDR2 SMNVEV (reference sequence). CDR3 bases: TGTGCCAGCAGTCGCGACCGGGACAGATCCTACGAGCAGTACTTC. Amino acid sequence: CASSRDRDRSYEQYF.

This chain links TRBV12-1 with TRBJ2-1; the tabulated D call, TRBD2, remains unverified against the DNA. TRBV12-1 is noted as a pseudogene. This CDR3 spans 19 amino acids. This CDR3 is CASSFRTSGRRDRDNEQFF. The CDR3 region has the DNA TGTGCCAGCAGCTTTAGGACTAGCGGGAGACGGGACCGGGACAATGAGCAGTTCTTC.

The V and J genes are TRBV15 and TRBJ1-2; D gene uncertain. Germline CDR1 LNHNV, CDR2 YYDKDF (reference sequence). This CDR3 region has 14 residues. V gave up 0 bases and J gave up 3 bases, with 8 bases separating them. The CDR3 reads CATSREVGDYGYTF. The CDR3 DNA reads TGTGCCACCAGCAGAGAGGTGGGTGACTATGGCTACACCTTC. The full variable domain, its missing parts supplied by reference TRBV15 and TRBJ1-2, is DAMVIQNPRYQVTQFGKPVTLSCSQTLNHNVMYWYQQKSSQAPKLLFHYYDKDFNNEADTPDNFQSRRPNTSFCFLDIRSPGLGDTAMYLCATSREVGDYGYTFGSGTRLTVV.

The CDR3 nucleotides are TGTGCCAGCAGCCAAGAAGGGAACCTGAACACCGGGGAGCTGTTTTTT. Protein product: CASSQEGNLNTGELFF. The rearrangement links TRBV4-2 to TRBJ2-2; D uncertain. The CDR3 runs to 16 residues. Germline V gene data show CDR1 as LGHNA and CDR2 as YNFKEQ. V lost 0 bases, J lost 1 base, and 9 bases lay in between.

This chain joins TRBV15 and TRBJ1-1; perhaps TRBD1 as D (5 bases). Trimming pared 3 bases from V and 4 bases from J, leaving 12 bases between. The CDR3 spans 14 residues. Per germline, CDR1 LNHNV and CDR2 YYDKDF (reference sequence). The CDR3 nucleotides are TGTGCCACCAGCAGGGGTGCAGGGATCACTGAAGCTTTCTTT. Its protein is CATSRGAGITEAFF.

This chain connects TRBV15 to TRBJ2-1; 11 bases line up with TRBD2. Trimming removed 0 bases from V and 2 bases from J; junction bases left unmatched: 3. The length of the CDR3 is 17 residues. Germline lookup yields CDR1 LNHNV and CDR2 YYDKDF (reference sequence). CDR3 in amino acids: CATSRDSTSGTYNEQFF. As DNA, the CDR3 is TGTGCCACCAGCAGAGATTCGACTAGCGGGACCTACAATGAGCAGTTCTTC.

The chain carries TRBV7-9 and TRBJ1-1; D not resolved. Germline CDR1 and CDR2: SEHNR and FQNEAQ (reference sequence). The CDR3 consists of 13 residues. The V end was cut by 6 bases, the J end by 11 bases, with 19 bases between. The CDR3 region has the DNA TGTGCCAGCAGGTTGGGCACGGGTCTAGGGGCTTTCTTT. It is translated as CASRLGTGLGAFF.

Comment on this clone: This CDR3 is also generated by other DNA sequences in the sample. V is TRBV7-9 and J is TRBJ1-1; 8 bases map to TRBD1. V lost 5 bases, J lost 3 bases, and 5 bases stayed unmatched. Per germline, CDR1 SEHNR and CDR2 FQNEAQ (reference sequence). CDR3 length: 14 residues. The CDR3 nucleotides read TGTGCCAGCAGCCTCGGACAGGGACACACTGAAGCTTTCTTT. Translating gives CASSLGQGHTEAFF.

V and J are TRBV9 and TRBJ2-5, with a tentative D call TRBD2 (5 bases). The length of the CDR3 is 16 residues. CDR1 SGDLS and CDR2 YYNGEE come from the germline V gene. Trimming left V 0 bases short and J 11 bases short, with 23 bases between. CDR3 protein: CASSVDPTTHGYEQYF. CDR3 bases: TGTGCCAGCAGCGTAGACCCGACTACACACGGCTATGAGCAGTACTTC.

This clone was detected only once. This CDR3 is CASSDRGTSGRADTQYF. The CDR3 DNA is TGCGCCAGCAGTGACCGCGGGACTAGCGGGAGGGCAGATACGCAGTATTTT. The chain carries TRBV10-2 and TRBJ2-3; 16 nucleotides align to TRBD2. Germline assignment: CDR1 WSHSY and CDR2 SAAADI. V gave up 3 bases and J gave up 4 bases; unmatched junction bases: 4. The CDR3 spans 17 residues.

The rearrangement uses TRBV7-6 and TRBJ2-1, with D hard to call. V lost 5 bases and J lost 3, with 11 bases in between. This CDR3 region has 14 residues. Germline CDR1 SGHVS, CDR2 FNYEAQ. The CDR3 sequence is CASSPLTFYNEQFF. CDR3 bases: TGTGCCAGCAGCCCCTTGACCTTCTACAATGAGCAGTTCTTC. The entire variable domain, with the rest obtained from reference TRBV7-6 and TRBJ2-1, is as follows: GAGVSQSPRYKVTKRGQDVALRCDPISGHVSLYWYRQALGQGPEFLTYFNYEAQQDKSGLPNDRFSAERPEGSISTLTIQRTEQRDSAMYRCASSPLTFYNEQFFGPGTRLTVL.

This sequence joins TRBV9 and TRBJ1-4; D not certain. Per germline, CDR1 SGDLS and CDR2 YYNGEE. The V gene lost 3 bases and the J gene lost 3 bases, with 6 bases spanning the gap. The CDR3 runs to 13 residues. The CDR3 DNA is TGTGCCAGCAGCGGAGCGCCTAATGAAAAACTGTTTTTT. It specifies CASSGAPNEKLFF.

The rearrangement uses TRBV25-1 and TRBJ2-1; D call uncertain. The V end was cut by 10 bases, the J end by 10 bases, with 17 bases between. CDR3 size: 12 residues. Per the germline V gene, CDR1 is MGHDK and CDR2 is SYGVNS. DNA for the CDR3: TGTGCCACTCAGCGATTAGGACGGGAGCAGTTCTTC. Protein product: CATQRLGREQFF.

The chain is built from TRBV7-3 and TRBJ1-1; D perhaps matches TRBD1 (5 bases). This CDR3 has 15 amino acids. Germline assignment: CDR1 SGHTA and CDR2 FQGTGA. V lost 6 bases to trimming and J lost 1 base, with 15 bases between them. The CDR3 spells CASSANPTGNTEAFF. The CDR3 DNA reads as TGTGCCAGCAGTGCAAACCCAACAGGGAACACTGAAGCTTTCTTT.

The CDR3 region is CATSRGQTNYGYTF. The DNA for the CDR3 is TGTGCCACCAGCAGGGGACAGACTAACTATGGCTACACCTTC. The chain joins TRBV15 to TRBJ1-2; 7 bases fit TRBD1. The V gene end was trimmed by 3 bases and the J gene end by 0 bases; junction bases not matched to a gene: 1. This CDR3 is 14 amino acids long. Germline assignment: CDR1 LNHNV and CDR2 YYDKDF (reference sequence).

The V gene is TRBV11-2, the J gene TRBJ2-7; weak D call: TRBD2 (5 bases). V lost 5 bases to trimming and J lost 2 bases, with 13 bases between them. The CDR3 loop spans 14 amino acids. CDR1 and CDR2 from the germline V gene are SGHAT and FQNNGV. The CDR3 DNA sequence: TGTGCCAGCAGCCGAGAGGGCAGCACCTACGAGCAGTACTTC. This sequence encodes CASSREGSTYEQYF.

The chain combines TRBV5-1 with TRBJ1-5, with TRBD1 identical over 8 bases. This CDR3 region has 15 residues. J was trimmed by 7 bases and V by 1 base; bases with no gene match: 7. Germline-derived CDR1 and CDR2 are SGHRS and YFSETQ. CDR3 nucleotides: TGCGCCAGCAGCTTGCTCGGACAGGGTGGCCAGCCCCAGCATTTT. Residues: CASSLLGQGGQPQHF. The variable domain in full, with the rest retrieved from reference TRBV5-1 and TRBJ1-5, is KAGVTQTPRYLIKTRGQQVTLSCSPISGHRSVSWYQQTPGQGLQFLFEYFSETQRNKGNFPGRFSGRQFSNSRSEMNVSTLELGDSALYLCASSLLGQGGQPQHFGDGTRLSIL.